Described below is a single T cell receptor (beta chain) sequence and its context. No conserved phenylalanine or tryptophan is present at the end of the CDR3, so a read error is the likely explanation. Germline loops: CDR1 MNHEY, CDR2 SVGAGI. The CDR3 is 15 residues long. V gave up 0 bases and J gave up 4 bases; unmatched junction bases: 4. The data stem from a study of blood T cell repertoires in COVID-19. The protocol was immunoSEQ multiplex PCR, while the TCRdb copy is restricted to in-frame clones and leaves out a portion. Of some 5,900 clones in the sample, approximately 87% were seen once. The sequencing input was peripheral blood. This receptor was obtained from a human donor in a cohort sampled during active COVID-19. This chain links TRBV6-5 with TRBJ2-7; TRBD1 agrees at 9 bases. The CDR3 here is CASSYSNRGRYEQYL. In DNA form, the CDR3 reads TGTGCCAGCAGTTACTCGAACAGGGGGCGGTACGAGCAGTACCTC.